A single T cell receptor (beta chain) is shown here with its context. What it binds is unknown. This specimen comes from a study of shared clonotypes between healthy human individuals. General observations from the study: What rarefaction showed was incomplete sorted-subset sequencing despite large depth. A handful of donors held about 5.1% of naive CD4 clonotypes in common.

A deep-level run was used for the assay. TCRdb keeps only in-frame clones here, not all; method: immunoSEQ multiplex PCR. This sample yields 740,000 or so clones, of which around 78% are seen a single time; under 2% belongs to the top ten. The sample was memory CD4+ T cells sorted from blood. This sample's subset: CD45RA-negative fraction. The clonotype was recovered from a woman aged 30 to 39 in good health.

The chain's CDR3 is CATRSRDRGYYGYTF. The CDR3 bases are TGTGCCACCCGGTCGAGGGACAGGGGGTACTATGGCTACACCTTC. The V gene is TRBV15, the J gene TRBJ1-2, with 11 bases matching TRBD1. CDR3 size: 15 residues. V was pared by 8 bases and J by 3 bases, with 8 bases of the junction left unmatched. Germline loops: CDR1 LNHNV, CDR2 YYDKDF (reference sequence).